These 31 T cell receptor beta chains were all obtained from the same sample, sequenced in a study of blood T cell repertoires in COVID-19 (dated by TCRdb to 2020 to 2021). The method behind the library was the immunoSEQ multiplex PCR assay. TCRdb's version of the immuneACCESS table is confined to in-frame rearrangements and falls short of the full clone set. An unresolved V gene accounts for under half of the shortfall where checked; the remainder is of unknown origin. The sample has 140,000 to 150,000 clones on record, 80% to 85% of them singletons. The leading ten clones occupy more than 8% of the sample. Sequencing was done on a sample of peripheral blood. The receptors originated from a human donor in a cohort sampled during active COVID-19.

Here the CDR3 DNA reads TGTGCCAGCAGCCCCAGGACTAGCGGGAAAGGTGAGACCCAGTACTTC. This codes for CASSPRTSGKGETQYF. This chain links TRBV4-2 with TRBJ2-5; TRBD2 matches at 12 bases. Unmatched junction bases numbered 8, after V lost 4 bases and J lost 5 bases. Germline loops: CDR1 LGHNA, CDR2 YNFKEQ. This CDR3 region has 16 residues.

This clone has just a few counts. This sequence joins TRBV6-5 and TRBJ2-7; D remains unclear. From germline, CDR1 is MNHEY and CDR2 SVGAGI. This CDR3 is built from 13 residues. V lost 0 bases to trimming and J lost 6 bases, with 9 bases between them. DNA for the CDR3: TGTGCCAGCAGTTACTCATCTGGGCTCGAGCAGTACTTC. Protein product: CASSYSSGLEQYF.

V and J are TRBV30 and TRBJ1-2; D may be TRBD1 (5 bases). Germline V lookup: CDR1 GTSNPN, CDR2 SVGIG (reference sequence). V lost 0 bases, J lost 10 bases, and 12 bases lay in between. The CDR3 sequence is 12 residues long. The CDR3 loop reads CAWSVGPNLYTF. CDR3 nucleotide sequence: TGTGCCTGGAGTGTGGGGCCCAACCTCTACACCTTC.

This chain links TRBV4-2 with TRBJ2-1, with TRBD2 identical over 11 bases. Germline V gene sequence: CDR1 LGHNA, CDR2 YNFKEQ. The CDR3 is 14 amino acids. With 3 bases clipped from V and 7 bases from J, the junction kept 2 bases outside the gene matches. The DNA of the CDR3 is TGTGCCAGCAGCCATAGACTAGCGGGAAATGAGCAGTTCTTC. This encodes CASSHRLAGNEQFF.

J is TRBJ2-1 and V is TRBV5-1; 14 bases map to TRBD2. This CDR3 is 16 amino acids long. The germline CDR1 and CDR2 sequences are SGHRS and YFSETQ. V lost 0 bases to trimming and J lost 9 bases; unmatched junction nucleotides: 5. CDR3 DNA sequence: TGCGCCAGCAGCTTGGGACTAGCGGGAGGGCGGGTTGAGCAGTTCTTC. Translation: CASSLGLAGGRVEQFF.

This clone was counted only a few times. The chain couples TRBV7-9 to TRBJ1-2, with 7 bases fitting TRBD1. The length of the CDR3 is 14 residues. CDR1 is SEHNR and CDR2 is FQNEAQ in the germline V gene (reference sequence). The junction had 7 bases not matched to a gene; V was cut back by 7 bases and J by 2 bases. CDR3 DNA: TGTGCCAGCACCCCGACAGGGATGAACTATGGCTACACCTTC. Its translation is CASTPTGMNYGYTF.

Only one count was recorded for this clone. This sequence joins TRBV9 and TRBJ2-7; 10 bases fit TRBD2. This CDR3 is 15 amino acids long. V gave up 3 bases and J gave up 3 bases; unmatched junction bases: 6. Germline V lookup: CDR1 SGDLS, CDR2 YYNGEE. The CDR3 reads CASSAGAGGVYEQYF. Written as DNA, the CDR3 is TGTGCCAGCAGCGCAGGAGCGGGAGGGGTCTACGAGCAGTACTTC.

This clone was seen a few times. The chain is built from TRBV5-1 and TRBJ2-1, with D possibly matching TRBD1 (5 bases). The CDR3 runs to 16 residues. From germline, CDR1 is SGHRS and CDR2 YFSETQ. Trimming took 2 bases from V and 6 from J, leaving 18 bases between them. The CDR3 loop is CASSFVLRREGNEQFF. The CDR3 DNA sequence: TGCGCCAGCAGCTTCGTCCTTCGCAGGGAAGGCAATGAGCAGTTCTTC.

The gene calls are TRBV10-2 and TRBJ2-5, with D maybe TRBD2 (5 bases). V was trimmed by 6 bases and J by 2 bases, leaving 10 bases between them. The CDR3 totals 13 residues. CDR1 and CDR2 (germline): WSHSY, SAAADI. CDR3 sequence (DNA): TGCGCCAGCAGGGGAACGGGACAAGAGACCCAGTACTTC. Translation: CASRGTGQETQYF.

The table lists this clone with a few counts. Distinct nucleotide sequences in the sample also encode this CDR3. This rearrangement joins TRBV7-3 to TRBJ2-1, with 7 bases identical to TRBD2. With V trimmed by 2 bases and J by 2 bases, 3 bases remained unmatched. The germline gives CDR1 SGHTA, CDR2 FQGTGA. The CDR3 is 15 amino acids. CDR3 DNA sequence: TGTGCCAGCAGCTTAGGGAGCGGGACCTACAATGAGCAGTTCTTC. Its translation: CASSLGSGTYNEQFF. The whole variable domain, remainder taken from reference TRBV7-3 and TRBJ2-1, is GAGVSQTPSNKVTEKGKYVELRCDPISGHTALYWYRQSLGQGPEFLIYFQGTGAADDSGLPNDRFFAVRPEGSVSTLKIQRTERGDSAVYLCASSLGSGTYNEQFFGPGTRLTVL.

This chain connects TRBV19 to TRBJ2-5, with a weak D call TRBD1 (5 bases). V lost 0 bases, J lost 5 bases, and 16 bases lay in between. CDR1 LNHDA and CDR2 SQIVND come from the germline V gene (reference sequence). The length of the CDR3 is 16 residues. Here the CDR3 DNA reads TGTGCCAGTAGTATAGATCCGGCAGGGTCGATGGAGACCCAGTACTTC. Translated: CASSIDPAGSMETQYF.

This clone was picked up one time. This chain connects TRBV7-3 to TRBJ2-7, with 9 bases aligning to TRBD1. The germline gives CDR1 SGHTA, CDR2 FQGTGA. Losses at the gene ends were 5 bases for V and 2 bases for J; bases not matched to a gene: 7. CDR3 length: 15 residues. The chain's CDR3 is CASSRMGQGAYEQYF. CDR3 in DNA: TGTGCCAGCAGCCGTATGGGACAGGGTGCCTACGAGCAGTACTTC.

The chain couples TRBV27 to TRBJ2-6, with 10 bases that match TRBD1. Germline V lookup: CDR1 MNHEY, CDR2 SMNVEV (reference sequence). V shed 5 bases and J 5 bases; nucleotides not matched to a gene: 12. This CDR3 region has 18 residues. CDR3 sequence reads: CASSPGQGSFSWANVLTF. CDR3 DNA: TGTGCCAGCAGTCCGGGACAGGGGAGTTTCAGTTGGGCCAACGTCCTGACTTTC.

The V gene is TRBV6-5, the J gene TRBJ2-1; D ambiguous. This CDR3 region has 13 residues. The germline CDR1 and CDR2 sequences are MNHEY and SVGAGI. Trimming removed 5 bases at V and 7 bases at J, with 12 bases between. Here the CDR3 reads CASSRVTGNEQFF. The CDR3, as DNA: TGTGCCAGCAGTCGGGTGACTGGTAATGAGCAGTTCTTC.

The chain combines TRBV7-2 with TRBJ2-7; 10 nucleotides match TRBD2. Per germline, CDR1 SGHTA and CDR2 FQGNSA. The CDR3 is made up of 18 amino acids. V lost 1 base, J lost 4 bases, and 13 bases stayed unmatched. The CDR3 sequence is CASSLGKAGGPQGYEQYF. The CDR3 region has the DNA TGTGCCAGCAGCTTAGGTAAAGCGGGAGGGCCTCAAGGATACGAGCAGTACTTC.

The V call is TRBV6-6, the J call TRBJ1-2, with 8 positions matching TRBD1. The trim removed 4 bases at V and 6 bases at J, leaving 10 bases unmatched. The CDR3 extends over 15 amino acids. CDR1 and CDR2 from the germline V gene are MNHNY and SVGAGI (reference sequence). CDR3 protein: CASSFSRTGLNGYTF. In DNA form, the CDR3 reads TGTGCCAGCAGTTTCTCACGGACAGGGCTTAATGGCTACACCTTC.

The chain employs TRBV19 and TRBJ1-3, with a weak D call TRBD1 (5 bases). The V and J ends lost 4 bases and 2 bases respectively, with 9 bases between them. In germline, CDR1 is LNHDA, CDR2 SQIVND (reference sequence). The CDR3 is 14 amino acids. The CDR3 loop is CASSTSGTGNTIYF. As DNA, the CDR3 is TGTGCCAGTAGTACCTCAGGGACTGGAAACACCATATATTTT.

This clone was seen just once. The chain recombines TRBV4-3 with TRBJ2-7; D not resolved. This CDR3 contains 15 residues. V was pared by 0 bases and J by 1 base, with 10 bases between. Per germline, CDR1 LGHNA and CDR2 YSLEER. The CDR3 nucleotides are TGCGCCAGCAGCCAAGATGTCGCGGTTTCCTACGAGCAGTACTTC. It is translated as CASSQDVAVSYEQYF.

The rearrangement links TRBV19 to TRBJ1-1; D is perhaps TRBD1 (6 bases). The CDR3 consists of 14 residues. The germline V and J ends were trimmed by 7 bases and 2 bases, with 14 bases remaining between them. Per germline, CDR1 LNHDA and CDR2 SQIVND (reference sequence). This chain's CDR3 is CASIAGQTNTEAFF. The CDR3 DNA follows: TGTGCCAGTATTGCCGGACAGACTAACACTGAAGCTTTCTTT.

The chain combines TRBV3-1 (or the pseudogene TRBV3-2) with TRBJ2-7, with TRBD2 matching over 7 bases. Germline CDR1 reads LGHDT; CDR2 reads YNNKEL (reference sequence). V shed 2 bases and J 6 bases; nucleotides not matched to a gene: 13. The CDR3 totals 16 residues. CDR3 residues: CASSQWRWRERVEQYF. In DNA form, the CDR3 reads TGTGCCAGCAGCCAATGGCGTTGGCGGGAGCGGGTCGAGCAGTACTTC.

This sequence joins TRBV28 and TRBJ1-1; 8 bases line up with TRBD1. Germline-derived CDR1 and CDR2 are MDHEN and SYDVKM. This CDR3 region has 15 residues. The junction had 5 bases not matched to a gene; V was cut back by 4 bases and J by 1 base. The CDR3 reads CASSSLGTGNTEAFF. Here the CDR3 DNA reads TGTGCCAGCAGTTCTTTAGGGACAGGGAACACTGAAGCTTTCTTT. The full variable domain, rest sourced from reference TRBV28 and TRBJ1-1, is DVKVTQSSRYLVKRTGEKVFLECVQDMDHENMFWYRQDPGLGLRLIYFSYDVKMKEKGDIPEGYSVSREKKERFSLILESASTNQTSMYLCASSSLGTGNTEAFFGQGTRLTVV.

CDR3 amino acids: CASSAQGETQYF. CDR3 nucleotide sequence: TGCGCCAGCAGCGCACAGGGGGAGACCCAGTACTTC. This chain joins TRBV5-1 and TRBJ2-5, with TRBD1 identical over 7 bases. This CDR3 is 12 amino acids long. J was trimmed by 5 bases and V by 4 bases; bases with no gene match: 2. Germline CDR1 and CDR2: SGHRS and YFSETQ.

The V gene is TRBV7-2, the J gene TRBJ2-7; 11 bases are shared with TRBD2. Germline V gene sequence: CDR1 SGHTA, CDR2 FQGNSA. The CDR3 has 15 residues. After removal of 1 base from V and 4 bases from J, the junction contained 3 bases not matched to a gene. The CDR3 DNA reads TGTGCCAGCAGCTTAGTCCTAGCGGGAGGTTACGAGCAGTACTTC. The encoded protein is CASSLVLAGGYEQYF.

In its sample, this clone was seen a few times. This chain connects TRBV20-1 to TRBJ2-1; 7 nucleotides align to TRBD2. This CDR3 contains 16 residues. With 3 bases clipped from V and 1 base from J, the junction kept 9 bases outside the gene matches. CDR1 is DFQATT and CDR2 is SNEGSKA in the germline V gene (reference sequence). The CDR3 spells CSASLASGGSYNEQFF. In DNA, the CDR3 is TGCAGTGCTAGTCTAGCGTCGGGGGGTTCCTACAATGAGCAGTTCTTC.

The chain has TRBV5-1 and TRBJ2-1; TRBD2 matches at 11 bases. The CDR3 contains 16 residues. Losses at the gene ends were 4 bases for V and 8 bases for J; bases not matched to a gene: 11. Germline lookup yields CDR1 SGHRS and CDR2 YFSETQ. CDR3 sequence reads: CASSTKTSGIGDEQFF. In DNA form, the CDR3 reads TGCGCCAGCAGCACGAAGACTAGCGGGATAGGCGATGAGCAGTTCTTC.

The V call is TRBV6-1, the J call TRBJ2-7; 9 positions agree with TRBD1. CDR1 is MNHNS and CDR2 is SASEGT in the germline V gene. The CDR3 covers 16 residues. J lost 5 bases, V lost 1 base, and 9 bases had no gene match. CDR3 DNA: TGTGCCAGCAGTGAAGGCTTAGGACAGGGGATCCACGAGCAGTACTTC. Protein product: CASSEGLGQGIHEQYF.

V usage is TRBV28 and J usage is TRBJ2-1; 7 positions agree with TRBD2. The CDR3 contains 15 residues. Per germline, CDR1 MDHEN and CDR2 SYDVKM. Trimming removed 6 bases from V and 9 bases from J; junction bases left unmatched: 14. DNA of the CDR3: TGTGCCAGCAGGGGTGTCGAGCGGGATAGGGGTGAGCAGTTCTTC. Translating gives CASRGVERDRGEQFF. Supplemented by reference TRBV28 and TRBJ2-1, the full variable domain reads DVKVTQSSRYLVKRTGEKVFLECVQDMDHENMFWYRQDPGLGLRLIYFSYDVKMKEKGDIPEGYSVSREKKERFSLILESASTNQTSMYLCASRGVERDRGEQFFGPGTRLTVL.

The genes are TRBV10-2 and TRBJ1-2, with no clear D. In germline, CDR1 is WSHSY, CDR2 SAAADI. Trimming left V 7 bases short and J 0 bases short, with 15 bases between. This CDR3 region has 15 residues. Here the CDR3 DNA reads TGCGCCAGCAATCCCTATACCACAGCTAACTATGGCTACACCTTC. This encodes CASNPYTTANYGYTF.

Only one count was recorded for this clone. The genes are TRBV5-1 and TRBJ2-5, with no clear D. With 1 base removed from V and 2 bases from J, the gap between germline ends came to 9 bases. CDR1 is SGHRS and CDR2 is YFSETQ in the germline V gene. The CDR3 runs to 14 residues. CDR3 nucleotide sequence: TGCGCCAGCAGCTTGTCTCTCAGTCAAGAGACCCAGTACTTC. It yields the protein CASSLSLSQETQYF.

The chain uses TRBV7-2 and TRBJ1-4; tentative D call: TRBD1 (6 bases). The CDR3 consists of 16 residues. V was pared by 1 base and J by 2 bases, with 11 bases between. Germline CDR1 and CDR2: SGHTA and FQGNSA. The CDR3 is CASSLGGGWTNEKLFF. CDR3 DNA: TGTGCCAGCAGCTTAGGCGGGGGCTGGACTAATGAAAAACTGTTTTTT.

This chain joins TRBV10-3 and TRBJ2-3; 7 bases are a match to TRBD2. The CDR3 loop spans 15 amino acids. Germline V lookup: CDR1 ENHRY, CDR2 SYGVKD. The V and J ends lost 2 bases and 4 bases, in that order; junction bases with no gene match: 6. The CDR3 sequence: CAISEKAGESDTQYF. The CDR3 bases are TGTGCCATCAGTGAGAAGGCGGGAGAGTCAGATACGCAGTATTTT.